This TCR beta chain originates from a study of CD8 T cells in Susac syndrome. FACS enriched CD8+ TEMRA cells, while bulk CD8+ and CD4+ were negatively isolated. With random hexamers, reverse transcription was performed on about 0.45 to 1 ug of RNA. TCRdb recomputed calls from the immunoSEQ multiplex PCR reads with MiXCR, one row per CDR3 protein. The sample contains 110,000 to 150,000 distinct CDR3 sequences, 94% of which appear only once. Per germline, CDR1 MDHEN and CDR2 SYDVKM. The germline V and J ends were trimmed by 7 bases and 0 bases, with 13 bases remaining between them. This CDR3 contains 14 residues.

The source of this sequence is a human donor in good health. The sequenced sample was CD8+ T cells from PBMCs. This chain joins TRBV28 and TRBJ2-7; D remains unclear. The CDR3 DNA reads TGTGCCAGCACCGACAATCGAAGCTCCTACGAGCAGTACTTC. Protein: CASTDNRSSYEQYF.